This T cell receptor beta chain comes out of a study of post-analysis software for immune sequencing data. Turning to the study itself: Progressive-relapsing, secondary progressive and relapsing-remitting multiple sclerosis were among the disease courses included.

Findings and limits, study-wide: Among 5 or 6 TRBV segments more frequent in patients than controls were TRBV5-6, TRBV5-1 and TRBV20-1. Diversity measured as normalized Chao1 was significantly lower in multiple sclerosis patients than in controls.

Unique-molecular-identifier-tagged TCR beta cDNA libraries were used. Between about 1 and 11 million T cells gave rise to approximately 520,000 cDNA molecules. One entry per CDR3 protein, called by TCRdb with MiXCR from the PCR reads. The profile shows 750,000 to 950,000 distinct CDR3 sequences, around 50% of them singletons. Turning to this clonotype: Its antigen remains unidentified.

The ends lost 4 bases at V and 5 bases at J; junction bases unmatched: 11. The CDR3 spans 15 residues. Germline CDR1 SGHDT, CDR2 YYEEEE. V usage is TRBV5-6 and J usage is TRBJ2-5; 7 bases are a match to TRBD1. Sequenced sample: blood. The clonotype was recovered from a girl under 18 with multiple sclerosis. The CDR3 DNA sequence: TGTGCCAGCAGCCTTGGACAGGCCCTCGGGGAGACCCAGTACTTC. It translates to CASSLGQALGETQYF.